This entry concerns a single T cell receptor (beta chain). This sample was taken from a study of blood T cell repertoires in COVID-19. Study information: Sites across the United States, Italy and Spain contributed samples from acute and convalescent COVID-19. Sources were T cells, B-cell-depleted T cells, or PBMCs; the material itself was cDNA or gDNA.

How the authors handled the data: Reference gene primer amplification yielded estimated nucleated cell counts. Libraries were prepared by immunoSEQ multiplex PCR; TCRdb keeps only in-frame clonotypes and omits some of them. The D gene and trimming were derived from the DNA, and the V and J assignments and clone size from that table. This repertoire shows some 460,000 clones, approximately 90% found once; its top ten account for about 0.7%. Enrollees, roughly 18 to 89 years old, lived in about two dozen US areas. The CDR3 runs 14 residues. Germline V gene data show CDR1 as SGHKS and CDR2 as YYEKEE (reference sequence). The V and J ends lost 3 bases and 5 bases respectively, with 14 bases between them.

The sample taken for sequencing was PBMCs or T cells enriched from blood (not recorded which). The receptor was isolated from a woman between 18 and 30 years old who had recovered from COVID-19. This sequence joins TRBV5-5 and TRBJ1-1; D gene uncertain. CDR3 sequence: CASSWPFVTTEAFF. Here the CDR3 DNA reads TGTGCCAGCAGCTGGCCTTTCGTTACAACTGAAGCTTTCTTT. Based on the CDR3 plus reference TRBV5-5 and TRBJ1-1, the full variable domain is DAGVTQSPTHLIKTRGQQVTLRCSPISGHKSVSWYQQVLGQGPQFIFQYYEKEERGRGNFPDRFSARQFPNYSSELNVNALLLGDSALYLCASSWPFVTTEAFFGQGTRLTVV.